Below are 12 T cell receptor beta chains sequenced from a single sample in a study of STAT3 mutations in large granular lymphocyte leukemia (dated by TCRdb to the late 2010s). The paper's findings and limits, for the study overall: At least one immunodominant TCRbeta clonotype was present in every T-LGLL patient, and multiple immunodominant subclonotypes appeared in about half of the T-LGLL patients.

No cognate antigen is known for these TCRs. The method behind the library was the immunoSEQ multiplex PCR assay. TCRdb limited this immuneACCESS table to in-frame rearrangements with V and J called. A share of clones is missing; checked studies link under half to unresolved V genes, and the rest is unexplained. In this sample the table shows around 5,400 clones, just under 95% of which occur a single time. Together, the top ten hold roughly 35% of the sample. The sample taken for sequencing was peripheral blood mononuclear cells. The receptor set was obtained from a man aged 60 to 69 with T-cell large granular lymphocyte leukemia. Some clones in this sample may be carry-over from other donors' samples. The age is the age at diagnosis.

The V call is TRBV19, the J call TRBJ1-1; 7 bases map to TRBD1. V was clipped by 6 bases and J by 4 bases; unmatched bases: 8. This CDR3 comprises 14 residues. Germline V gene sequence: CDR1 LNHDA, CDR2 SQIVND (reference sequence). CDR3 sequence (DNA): TGTGCCAGTAGCGGGGTGACAGGGCGCACTGAAGCTTTCTTT. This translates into CASSGVTGRTEAFF.

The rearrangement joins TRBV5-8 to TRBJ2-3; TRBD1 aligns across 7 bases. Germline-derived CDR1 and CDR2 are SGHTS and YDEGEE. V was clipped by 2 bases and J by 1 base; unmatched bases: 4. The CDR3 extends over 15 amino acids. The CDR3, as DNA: TGTGCCAGCAGCTTTGGCACAGGGGGCACAGATACGCAGTATTTT. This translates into CASSFGTGGTDTQYF.

CDR3 bases: TGTGCCAGCAGCTTAAGTCCAGGACCTTTGAGCTCCTACAATGAGCAGTTCTTC. This sequence encodes CASSLSPGPLSSYNEQFF. The chain uses TRBV7-9 and TRBJ2-1; D is undetermined. This CDR3 region has 18 residues. CDR1 and CDR2 (germline): SEHNR, FQNEAQ (reference sequence). V was pared by 2 bases and J by 0 bases, with 17 bases between.

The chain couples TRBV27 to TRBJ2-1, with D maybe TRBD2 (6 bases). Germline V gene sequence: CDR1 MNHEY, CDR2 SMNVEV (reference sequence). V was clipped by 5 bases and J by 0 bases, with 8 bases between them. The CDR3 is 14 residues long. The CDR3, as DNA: TGTGCCAGCAGTGTCGGGAGCTCCTACAATGAGCAGTTCTTC. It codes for CASSVGSSYNEQFF.

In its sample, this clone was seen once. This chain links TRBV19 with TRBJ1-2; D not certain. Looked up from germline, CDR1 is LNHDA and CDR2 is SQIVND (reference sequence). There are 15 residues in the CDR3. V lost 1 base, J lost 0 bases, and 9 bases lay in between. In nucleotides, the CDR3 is TGTGCCAGTAGTATAGGGGCGGAGACTAACTATGGCTACACCTTC. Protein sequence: CASSIGAETNYGYTF.

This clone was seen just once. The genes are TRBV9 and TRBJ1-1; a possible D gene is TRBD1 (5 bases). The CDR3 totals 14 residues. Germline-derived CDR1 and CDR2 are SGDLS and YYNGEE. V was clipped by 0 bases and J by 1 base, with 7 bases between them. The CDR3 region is CASSVVQGNTEAFF. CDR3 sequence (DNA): TGTGCCAGCAGCGTAGTTCAGGGGAACACTGAAGCTTTCTTT.

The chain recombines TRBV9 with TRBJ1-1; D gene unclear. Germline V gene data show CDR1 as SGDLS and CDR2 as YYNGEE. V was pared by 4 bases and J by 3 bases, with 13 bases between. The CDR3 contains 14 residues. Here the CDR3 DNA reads TGTGCCAGCAGCCTCAACCCCGGGTACACTGAAGCTTTCTTT. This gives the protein CASSLNPGYTEAFF.

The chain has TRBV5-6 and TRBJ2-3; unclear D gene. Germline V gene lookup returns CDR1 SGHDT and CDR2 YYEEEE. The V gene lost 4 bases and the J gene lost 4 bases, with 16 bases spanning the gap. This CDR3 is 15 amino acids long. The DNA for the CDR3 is TGTGCCAGCAGCCCCATAGATTTTCCCCCAGATACGCAGTATTTT. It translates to CASSPIDFPPDTQYF.

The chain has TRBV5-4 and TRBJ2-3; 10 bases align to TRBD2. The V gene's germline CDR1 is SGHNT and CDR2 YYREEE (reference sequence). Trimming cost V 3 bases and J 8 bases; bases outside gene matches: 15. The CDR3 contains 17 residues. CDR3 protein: CASSSGVGLAGVGTQYF. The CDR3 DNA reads TGTGCCAGCAGCTCCGGAGTTGGGCTAGCGGGAGTCGGTACGCAGTATTTT.

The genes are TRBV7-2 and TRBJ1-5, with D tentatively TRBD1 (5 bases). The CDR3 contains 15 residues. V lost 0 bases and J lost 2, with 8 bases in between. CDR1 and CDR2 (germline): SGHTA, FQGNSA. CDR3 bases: TGTGCCAGCAGCTTAGCAGGGGCTGGCAATCAGCCCCAGCATTTT. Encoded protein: CASSLAGAGNQPQHF.

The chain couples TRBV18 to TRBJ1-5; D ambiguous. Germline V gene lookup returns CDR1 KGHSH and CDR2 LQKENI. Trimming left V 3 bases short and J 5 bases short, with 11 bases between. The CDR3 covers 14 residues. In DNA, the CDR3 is TGTGCCAGCTCACCTACGGGTGGTGATCAGCCCCAGCATTTT. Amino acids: CASSPTGGDQPQHF.

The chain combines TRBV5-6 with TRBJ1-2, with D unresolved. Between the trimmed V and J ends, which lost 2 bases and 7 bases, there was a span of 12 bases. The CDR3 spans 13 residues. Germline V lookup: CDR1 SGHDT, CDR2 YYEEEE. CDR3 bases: TGTGCCAGCAGCTTAGGTCGGGGTGTTGGCTACACCTTC. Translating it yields CASSLGRGVGYTF.